Only a few counts were recorded for the clone carrying this T cell receptor (beta chain). Its antigen is unidentified. The CD8 memory sample joined CD45RO+ cells and CCR7-negative CD45RA+ cells. Trimming took 5 bases from V and 6 from J, leaving 16 bases between them. Germline V CDR1 and CDR2: SGHAT, FQNNGV. This CDR3 comprises 14 residues. The record originates from a study of shared clonotypes between healthy human individuals. Looking at the study overall: Per donor, CD8 memory used one plate, CD8 naive used two, CD4 memory used three and CD4 naive used three.

Study observations and caveats: Researchers sampled only blood; tissue repertoires likely differ.

Sorted-subset replicate PCR reactions were performed with around 210 ng DNA, corresponding to 30,000 to 35,000 T cell genomes. The data were produced by immunoSEQ multiplex PCR, yet TCRdb's version contains in-frame clones alone and is incomplete. Among around 690,000 clones listed, roughly 88% were seen once. The material sequenced was memory CD8+ T cells from PBMCs. The subset denotes: CD45RO+ cells pooled with CCR7-negative TemRA cells. V usage is TRBV11-2 and J usage is TRBJ1-2; D gene ambiguous. The source of this sequence is a man in his late teens or twenties in good health. Some clones in this sample may be carry-over from other donors' samples. This CDR3 is CASSPMMGFDGYTF. CDR3 in DNA: TGTGCCAGCAGCCCCATGATGGGATTCGATGGCTACACCTTC.